The sequence of this TCR beta chain was determined in a study of blood T cell repertoires in COVID-19 (dated by TCRdb to the early 2020s). Background on the whole study: Samples covering the acute and convalescent phases of COVID-19 were provided by collaborators in the United States, Italy and Spain. Subjects who had been exposed to COVID-19, were actively infected with it, or had recovered from it provided the deeply sampled blood TCRbeta repertoires that made up the dataset. Where HLA class I and class II types were available, the types were taken from metadata supplied by the sample provider, not from assay-based typing. A freely available public database, intended as a resource for researchers studying the immune response to SARS-CoV-2, is where the repertoires were released. The sample metadata nearly always contained a de-identified subject ID, COVID-19 status, age in years and sex. Samples were obtained from the ongoing ImmuneRACE study (first 160 participants) and from some 1,200 subjects provided by 6 global collaborators. The material from the prospective study consisted of cDNA or gDNA derived from T cells, B-cell-depleted T cells, or PBMCs.

Participants in the prospective study were aged roughly 18 to 90 years, lived in about two dozen United States geographic areas, and enrolled through a virtual design. In the prospective study, cohorts were assigned on the basis of participant-reported clinical history obtained from a screening survey and a study questionnaire. Recovered participants in ImmuneRACE Cohort 3 were defined as having two consecutive negative NP/OP PCR tests, clearance from a healthcare professional, or resolution of symptoms. Mobile phlebotomists in the prospective study collected whole blood, serum and a nasopharyngeal or oropharyngeal swab from every participant. Additional blood draws and questionnaires over an approximately two-month period could optionally be provided by prospective study participants. Before DNA extraction, prospective study blood samples were shipped either frozen or at room temperature. Study-level results and caveats: Clinical and demographic metadata were provided uncurated, with the amount varying by source and participant.

V loses 6 bases, J loses 0 bases, and the germline ends lie 23 bases apart. The germline V gene (reference sequence) specifies SEHNR as CDR1 and FQNEAQ as CDR2. Spanning cysteine to phenylalanine, the CDR3 consists of 19 amino acids. CDR3 DNA only is kept here, 57 bases in frame from base 1. TCRbeta CDR3 regions were amplified from genomic DNA by means of the immunoSEQ Assay, a bias-controlled multiplex PCR. The paper's data handling went like this. Nucleated cell counts per sample were estimated from amplification of reference gene primers within the assay. To quantify the absolute abundance of each unique TCRbeta CDR3 rearrangement, sequence reads were collapsed and filtered. For each sample, productive Simpson clonality was calculated as the square root of Simpson's diversity index over productive rearrangements. Imported from immuneACCESS, the table was reduced by TCRdb to in-frame sequences with V and J called. These copies leave out some clones; in studies compared against another copy, an unresolved V gene accounts for under half, and the cause of the remainder is not known. The DNA gave D and trimming, while V, J and clone size come from that table. Here the sample has some 430,000 clones; roughly 88% occur a single time. Of the sample, approximately 0.55% falls within the top ten clones.

Comments on this clone: There is no known antigen for this receptor. Per-base qualities were not stored, and no clone one base away is much larger.

The specimen was PBMCs or T cells enriched from blood (not recorded which). This clonotype originated in a man between 18 and 35 years old who had recovered from COVID-19. The sequence is built from TRBV7-9 and TRBJ1-4; TRBD1 is possibly the D segment (6 matching bases). The DNA sequence is given as TGTGCCAGCAGTTCCCCGTGGGCAGGGGCCCCTGCAACTAATGAAAAACTGTTTTTT. This encodes CASSSPWAGAPATNEKLFF.